The TCR beta chain under discussion was sequenced for a study of blood T cells in healthy people across ages. A J-beta primer mix and a sample-barcoded 5' primer were used in a second PCR of about 6 to 12 cycles. Sequencing yielded, for each sample, at least 2.5 million paired-end reads carrying CDR3. TCRdb fed the 5' RACE reads into MiXCR, producing one record per CDR3 protein. This table has about 1.5 million distinct CDR3 sequences, 35% to 45% appearing once. Points on this clonotype: The antigen is undetermined.

Ten milliliters was the volume of peripheral blood drawn from each donor. General study results and limits: Per million T cells, TCR beta diversity dropped about linearly as age rose. One million T cells yielded diversity estimates that were considered underestimates.

V lost 2 bases and J 3 bases, leaving 10 bases between the germline ends. The CDR3 extends over 14 amino acids. Germline values: CDR1 LGHNA, CDR2 YSLEER. The sample taken for sequencing was blood. The rearrangement uses TRBV4-3 and TRBJ1-1; maybe TRBD1 (5 bases). This clonotype was obtained from a young woman in good health. This CDR3 is CASSQFRGDTEAFF. Here the CDR3 DNA reads TGCGCCAGCAGCCAATTTAGGGGCGACACTGAAGCTTTCTTT.